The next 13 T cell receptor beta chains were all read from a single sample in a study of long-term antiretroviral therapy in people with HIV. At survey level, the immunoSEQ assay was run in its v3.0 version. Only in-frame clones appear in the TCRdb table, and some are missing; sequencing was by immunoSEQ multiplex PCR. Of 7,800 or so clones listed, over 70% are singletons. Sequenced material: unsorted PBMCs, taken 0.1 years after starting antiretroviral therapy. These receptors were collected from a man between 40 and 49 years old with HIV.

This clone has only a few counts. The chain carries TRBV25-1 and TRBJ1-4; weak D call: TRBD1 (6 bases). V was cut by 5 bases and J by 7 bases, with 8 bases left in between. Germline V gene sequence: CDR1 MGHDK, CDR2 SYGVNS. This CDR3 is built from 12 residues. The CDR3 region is CASSLGGEKLFF. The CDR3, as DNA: TGTGCCAGCAGTCTAGGGGGTGAAAAACTGTTTTTT.

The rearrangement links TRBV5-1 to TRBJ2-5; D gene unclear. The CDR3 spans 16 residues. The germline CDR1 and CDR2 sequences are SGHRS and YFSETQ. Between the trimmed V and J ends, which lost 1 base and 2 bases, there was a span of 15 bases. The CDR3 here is CASSLTELVPQETQYF. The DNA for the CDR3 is TGCGCCAGCAGCTTGACAGAATTGGTCCCACAAGAGACCCAGTACTTC.

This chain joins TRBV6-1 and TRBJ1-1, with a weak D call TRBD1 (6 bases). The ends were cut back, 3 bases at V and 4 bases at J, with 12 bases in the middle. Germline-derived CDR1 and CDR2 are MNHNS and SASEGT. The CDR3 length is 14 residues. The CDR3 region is CASSEYRAGTEAFF. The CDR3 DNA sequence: TGTGCCAGCAGTGAGTACAGGGCGGGCACTGAAGCTTTCTTT.

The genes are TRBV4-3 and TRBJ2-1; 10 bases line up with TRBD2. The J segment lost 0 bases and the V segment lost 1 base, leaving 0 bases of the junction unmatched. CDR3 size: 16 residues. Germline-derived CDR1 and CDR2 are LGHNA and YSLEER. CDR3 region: CASSQGTSGSYNEQFF. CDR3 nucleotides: TGCGCCAGCAGCCAAGGGACTAGCGGCTCCTACAATGAGCAGTTCTTC.

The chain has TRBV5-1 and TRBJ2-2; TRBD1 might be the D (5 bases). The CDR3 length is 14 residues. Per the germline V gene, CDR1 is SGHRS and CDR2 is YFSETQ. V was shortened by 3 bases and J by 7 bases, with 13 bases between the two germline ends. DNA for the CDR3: TGCGCCAGCAGCTGGGGCGCGCTCGGCGGGGAGCTGTTTTTT. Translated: CASSWGALGGELFF.

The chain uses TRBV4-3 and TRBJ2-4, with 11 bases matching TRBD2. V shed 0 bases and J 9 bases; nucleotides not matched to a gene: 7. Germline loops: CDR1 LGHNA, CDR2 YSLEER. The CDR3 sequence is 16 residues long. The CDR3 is CASSQERSGGVGIQYF. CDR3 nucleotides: TGCGCCAGCAGCCAAGAACGTAGCGGGGGGGTTGGCATTCAGTACTTC.

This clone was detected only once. CDR3 sequence reads: CASSLAGNNEQFF. In nucleotides, the CDR3 is TGTGCCAGCAGTCTGGCAGGCAACAATGAGCAGTTCTTC. The genes are TRBV2 and TRBJ2-1; D is unclear. Trimming left V 5 bases short and J 5 bases short, with 10 bases between. The CDR3 covers 13 residues. The V gene's germline CDR1 is SNHLY and CDR2 FYNNEI.

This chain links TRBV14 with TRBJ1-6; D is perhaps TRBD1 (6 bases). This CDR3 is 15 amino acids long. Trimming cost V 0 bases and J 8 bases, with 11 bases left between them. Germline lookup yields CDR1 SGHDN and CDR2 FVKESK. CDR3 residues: CASSQDLQGDSPLHF. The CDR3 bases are TGTGCCAGCAGCCAAGATCTACAGGGTGATTCACCCCTCCACTTT.

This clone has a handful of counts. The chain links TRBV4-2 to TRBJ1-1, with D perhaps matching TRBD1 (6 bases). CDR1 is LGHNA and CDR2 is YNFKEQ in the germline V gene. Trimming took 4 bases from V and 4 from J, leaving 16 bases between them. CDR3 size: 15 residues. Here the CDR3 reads CASSPKARGGTEAFF. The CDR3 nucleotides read TGTGCCAGCAGCCCCAAAGCCAGGGGCGGCACTGAAGCTTTCTTT.

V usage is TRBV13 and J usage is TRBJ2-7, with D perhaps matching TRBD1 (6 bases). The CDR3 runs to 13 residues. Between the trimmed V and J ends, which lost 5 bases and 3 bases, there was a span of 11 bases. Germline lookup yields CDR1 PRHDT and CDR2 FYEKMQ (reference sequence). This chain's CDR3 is CASSQGRLYEQYF. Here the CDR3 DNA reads TGTGCCAGCAGCCAGGGGCGTCTCTACGAGCAGTACTTC.

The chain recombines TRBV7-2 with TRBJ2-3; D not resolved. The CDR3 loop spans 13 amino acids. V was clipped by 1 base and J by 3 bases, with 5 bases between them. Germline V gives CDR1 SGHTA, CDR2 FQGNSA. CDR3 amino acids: CASSLELTDTQYF. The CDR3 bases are TGTGCCAGCAGCTTAGAGTTAACAGATACGCAGTATTTT. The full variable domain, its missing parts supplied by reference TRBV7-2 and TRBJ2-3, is GAGVSQSPSNKVTEKGKDVELRCDPISGHTALYWYRQSLGQGLEFLIYFQGNSAPDKSGLPSDRFSAERTGGSVSTLTIQRTQQEDSAVYLCASSLELTDTQYFGPGTRLTVL.

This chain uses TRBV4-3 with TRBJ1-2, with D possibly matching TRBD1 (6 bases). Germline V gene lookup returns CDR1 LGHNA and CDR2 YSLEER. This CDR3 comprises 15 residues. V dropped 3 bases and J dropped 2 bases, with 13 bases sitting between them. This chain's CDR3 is CASSQSWTANYGYTF. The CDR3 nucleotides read TGCGCCAGCAGCCAGTCTTGGACAGCGAACTATGGCTACACCTTC.

The CDR3 nucleotides are TGTGCCTGGAGTGTAATGGCGAACACTGAAGCTTTCTTT. Translating gives CAWSVMANTEAFF. V is TRBV30 and J is TRBJ1-1; D is undetermined. V lost 0 bases to trimming and J lost 1 base, with 6 bases between them. The CDR3 loop spans 13 amino acids. The germline V gene encodes CDR1 GTSNPN and CDR2 SVGIG (reference sequence).